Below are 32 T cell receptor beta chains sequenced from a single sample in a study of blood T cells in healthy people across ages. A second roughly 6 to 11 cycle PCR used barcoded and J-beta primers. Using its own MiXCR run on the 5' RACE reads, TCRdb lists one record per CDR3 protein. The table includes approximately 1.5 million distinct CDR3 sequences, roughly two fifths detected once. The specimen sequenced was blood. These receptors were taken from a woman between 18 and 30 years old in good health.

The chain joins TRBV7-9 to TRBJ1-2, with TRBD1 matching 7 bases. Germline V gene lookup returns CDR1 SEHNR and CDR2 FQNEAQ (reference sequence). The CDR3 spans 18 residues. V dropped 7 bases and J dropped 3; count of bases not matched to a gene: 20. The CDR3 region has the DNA TGTGCCAGCACCCCTTTTGGGACAGCTCGGCCGGGTGACTATGGCTACACCTTC. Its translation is CASTPFGTARPGDYGYTF.

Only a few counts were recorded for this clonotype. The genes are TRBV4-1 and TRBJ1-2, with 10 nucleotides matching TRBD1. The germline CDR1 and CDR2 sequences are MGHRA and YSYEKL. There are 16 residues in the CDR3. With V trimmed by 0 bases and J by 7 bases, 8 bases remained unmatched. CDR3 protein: CASSQDWGDRGFGYTF. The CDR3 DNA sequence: TGCGCCAGCAGCCAAGATTGGGGGGACAGGGGCTTTGGCTACACCTTC.

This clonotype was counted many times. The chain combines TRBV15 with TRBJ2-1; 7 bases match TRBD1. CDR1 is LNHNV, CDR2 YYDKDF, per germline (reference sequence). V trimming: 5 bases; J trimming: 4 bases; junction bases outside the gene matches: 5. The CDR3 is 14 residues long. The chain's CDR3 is CATSSTGPYNEQFF. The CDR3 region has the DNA TGTGCCACCAGCTCGACAGGGCCGTACAATGAGCAGTTCTTC.

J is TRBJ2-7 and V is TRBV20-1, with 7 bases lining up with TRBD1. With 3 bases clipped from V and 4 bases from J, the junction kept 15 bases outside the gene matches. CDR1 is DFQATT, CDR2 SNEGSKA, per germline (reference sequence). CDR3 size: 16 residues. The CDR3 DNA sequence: TGCAGTGCTAGCTCGCCGGGGACAGACCGAGGATACGAGCAGTACTTC. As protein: CSASSPGTDRGYEQYF.

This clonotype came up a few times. In DNA form, the CDR3 reads TGCGCCAGCAGCCAACGGACAGAAAACAATGAGCAGTTCTTC. Translating gives CASSQRTENNEQFF. The J gene is TRBJ2-1, the V gene TRBV4-3; possible D gene TRBD1, 6 bases. Trimming pared 2 bases from V and 5 bases from J, leaving 10 bases between. CDR1 is LGHNA, CDR2 YSLEER, per germline. The CDR3 contains 14 residues.

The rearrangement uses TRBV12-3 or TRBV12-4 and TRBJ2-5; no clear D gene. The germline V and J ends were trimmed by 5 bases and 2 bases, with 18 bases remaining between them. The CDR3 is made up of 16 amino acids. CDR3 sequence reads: CASSPLAPGPQETQYF. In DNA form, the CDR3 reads TGTGCCAGCAGTCCCCTCGCCCCTGGGCCGCAAGAGACCCAGTACTTC.

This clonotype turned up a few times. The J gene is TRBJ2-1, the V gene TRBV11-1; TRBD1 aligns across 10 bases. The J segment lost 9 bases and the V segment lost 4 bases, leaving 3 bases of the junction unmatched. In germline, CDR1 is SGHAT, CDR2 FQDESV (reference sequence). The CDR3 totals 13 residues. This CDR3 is CASSWTGGLEQFF. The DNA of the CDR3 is TGTGCCAGCAGCTGGACAGGGGGTCTTGAGCAGTTCTTC.

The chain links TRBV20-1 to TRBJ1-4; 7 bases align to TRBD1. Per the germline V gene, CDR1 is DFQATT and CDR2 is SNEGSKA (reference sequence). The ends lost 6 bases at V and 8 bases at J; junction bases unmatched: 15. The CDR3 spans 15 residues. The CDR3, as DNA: TGCAGTGCCAAACGACAGGGTCTAGACCCGGAAAAACTGTTTTTT. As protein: CSAKRQGLDPEKLFF.

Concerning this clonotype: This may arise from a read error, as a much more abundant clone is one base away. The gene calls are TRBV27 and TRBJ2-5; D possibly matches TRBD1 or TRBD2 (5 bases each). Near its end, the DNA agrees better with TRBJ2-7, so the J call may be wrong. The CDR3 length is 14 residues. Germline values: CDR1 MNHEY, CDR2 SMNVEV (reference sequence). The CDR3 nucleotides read TGTGCCAGCAGTGTAGAGGGGCCTTCCTACGAGCAGTACTTC. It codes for CASSVEGPSYEQYF.

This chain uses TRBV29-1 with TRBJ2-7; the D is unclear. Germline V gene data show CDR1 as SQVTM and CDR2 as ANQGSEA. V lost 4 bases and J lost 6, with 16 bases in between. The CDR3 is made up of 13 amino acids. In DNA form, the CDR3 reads TGCAGCGTTGCGATAAGGTTTCCGGGCGAGCAGTACTTC. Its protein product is CSVAIRFPGEQYF.

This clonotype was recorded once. The CDR3 reads CASSHAGASPAFF. Written as DNA, the CDR3 is TGTGCCAGCAGTCACGCAGGGGCTTCTCCCGCTTTCTTT. This chain connects TRBV6-5 to TRBJ1-1; TRBD1 is a possible D gene (6 bases). Deletions cut 5 bases from V and 11 bases from J, with 18 bases between. The germline gives CDR1 MNHEY, CDR2 SVGAGI. This CDR3 comprises 13 residues.

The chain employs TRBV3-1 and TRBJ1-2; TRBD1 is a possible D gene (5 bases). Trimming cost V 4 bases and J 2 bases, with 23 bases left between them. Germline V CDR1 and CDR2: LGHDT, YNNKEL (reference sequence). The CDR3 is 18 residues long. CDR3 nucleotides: TGTGCCAGCAGCCTAAAACGGGACGGACGGCGAGGGAACTATGGCTACACCTTC. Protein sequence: CASSLKRDGRRGNYGYTF.

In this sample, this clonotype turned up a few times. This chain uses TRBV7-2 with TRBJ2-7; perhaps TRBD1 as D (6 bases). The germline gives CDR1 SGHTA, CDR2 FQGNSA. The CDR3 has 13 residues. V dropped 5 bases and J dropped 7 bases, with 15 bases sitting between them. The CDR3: CASSPYRVGEQYF. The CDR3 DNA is TGTGCCAGCAGCCCTTACAGGGTAGGAGAGCAGTACTTC.

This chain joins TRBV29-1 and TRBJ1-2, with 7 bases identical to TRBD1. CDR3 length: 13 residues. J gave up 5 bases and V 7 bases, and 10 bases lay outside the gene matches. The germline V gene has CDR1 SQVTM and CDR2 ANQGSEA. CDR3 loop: CSATGTDDYGYTF. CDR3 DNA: TGCAGCGCCACCGGGACAGACGATTATGGCTACACCTTC. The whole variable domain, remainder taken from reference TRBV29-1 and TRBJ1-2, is SAVISQKPSRDICQRGTSLTIQCQVDSQVTMMFWYRQQPGQSLTLIATANQGSEATYESGFVIDKFPISRPNLTFSTLTVSNMSPEDSSIYLCSATGTDDYGYTFGSGTRLTVV.

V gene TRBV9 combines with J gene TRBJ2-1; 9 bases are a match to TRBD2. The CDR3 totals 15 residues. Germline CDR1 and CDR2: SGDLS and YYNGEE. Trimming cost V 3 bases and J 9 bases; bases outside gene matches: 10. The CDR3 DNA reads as TGTGCCAGCAGCGATGTGGCGGGGGGGCCGAGTGAGCAGTTCTTC. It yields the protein CASSDVAGGPSEQFF.

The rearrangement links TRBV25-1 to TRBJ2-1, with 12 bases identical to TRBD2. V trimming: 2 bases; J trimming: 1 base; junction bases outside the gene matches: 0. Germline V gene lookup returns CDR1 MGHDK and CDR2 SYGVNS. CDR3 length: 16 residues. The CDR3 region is CASSETSGGSYNEQFF. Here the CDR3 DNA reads TGTGCCAGCAGTGAAACTAGCGGGGGGTCCTACAATGAGCAGTTCTTC. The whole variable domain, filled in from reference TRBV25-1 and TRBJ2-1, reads EADIYQTPRYLVIGTGKKITLECSQTMGHDKMYWYQQDPGMELHLIHYSYGVNSTEKGDLSSESTVSRIRTEHFPLTLESARPSHTSQYLCASSETSGGSYNEQFFGPGTRLTVL.

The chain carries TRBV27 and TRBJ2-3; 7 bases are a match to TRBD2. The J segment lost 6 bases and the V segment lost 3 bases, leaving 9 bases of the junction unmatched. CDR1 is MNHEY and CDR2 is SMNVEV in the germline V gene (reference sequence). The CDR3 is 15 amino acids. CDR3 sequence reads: CASSLGRGKKDTQYF. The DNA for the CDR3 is TGTGCCAGCAGTTTGGGGCGGGGGAAGAAGGATACGCAGTATTTT.

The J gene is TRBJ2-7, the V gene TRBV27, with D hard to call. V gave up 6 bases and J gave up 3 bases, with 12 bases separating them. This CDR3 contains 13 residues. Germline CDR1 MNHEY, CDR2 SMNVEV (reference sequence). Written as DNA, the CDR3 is TGTGCCAGCAGGCGTGAAGGGATCTACGAGCAGTACTTC. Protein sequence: CASRREGIYEQYF.

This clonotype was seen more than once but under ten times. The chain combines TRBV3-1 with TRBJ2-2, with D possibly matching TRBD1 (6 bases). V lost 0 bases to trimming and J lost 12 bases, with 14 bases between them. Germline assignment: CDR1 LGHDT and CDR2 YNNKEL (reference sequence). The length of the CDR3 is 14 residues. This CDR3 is CASSQDLNRVQLFF. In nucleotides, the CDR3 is TGTGCCAGCAGCCAAGATTTGAACAGGGTCCAGCTGTTTTTT. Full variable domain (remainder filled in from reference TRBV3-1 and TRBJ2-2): DTAVSQTPKYLVTQMGNDKSIKCEQNLGHDTMYWYKQDSKKFLKIMFSYNNKELIINETVPNRFSPKSPDKAHLNLHINSLELGDSAVYFCASSQDLNRVQLFFGEGSRLTVL.

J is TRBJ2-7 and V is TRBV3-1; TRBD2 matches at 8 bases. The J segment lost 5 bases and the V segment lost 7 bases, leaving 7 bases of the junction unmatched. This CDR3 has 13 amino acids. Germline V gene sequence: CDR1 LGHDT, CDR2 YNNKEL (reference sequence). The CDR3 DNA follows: TGTGCCAGCAACAAAGCGGGGGCCAACGAGCAGTACTTC. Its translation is CASNKAGANEQYF.

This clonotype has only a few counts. This chain's CDR3 is CSARGGRGGFGGQPQHF. CDR3 sequence (DNA): TGCAGTGCTAGAGGAGGCAGGGGAGGATTCGGGGGACAGCCCCAGCATTTT. The chain links TRBV20-1 to TRBJ1-5; D is possibly TRBD1 (6 bases). CDR3 length: 17 amino acids. V was cut by 1 base and J by 7 bases, with 23 bases left in between. Germline V gives CDR1 DFQATT, CDR2 SNEGSKA (reference sequence).

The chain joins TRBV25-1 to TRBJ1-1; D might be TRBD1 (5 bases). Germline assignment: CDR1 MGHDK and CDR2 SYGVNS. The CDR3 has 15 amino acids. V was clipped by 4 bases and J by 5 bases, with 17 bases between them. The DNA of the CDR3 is TGTGCCAGCAGTGGAGCCGGCACAGGTAAGACTGAAGCTTTCTTT. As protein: CASSGAGTGKTEAFF.

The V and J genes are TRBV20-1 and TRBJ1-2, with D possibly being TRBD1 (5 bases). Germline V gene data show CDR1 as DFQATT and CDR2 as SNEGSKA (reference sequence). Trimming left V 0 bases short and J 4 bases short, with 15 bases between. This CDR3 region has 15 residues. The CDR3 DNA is TGCAGTGCTAGAGATTTCGGGGGTACAATCTATGGCTACACCTTC. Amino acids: CSARDFGGTIYGYTF.

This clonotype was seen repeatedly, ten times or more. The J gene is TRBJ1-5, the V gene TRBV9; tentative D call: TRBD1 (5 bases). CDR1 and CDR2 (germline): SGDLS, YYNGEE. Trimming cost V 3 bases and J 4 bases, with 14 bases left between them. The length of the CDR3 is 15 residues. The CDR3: CASSETPGENQPQHF. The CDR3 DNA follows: TGTGCCAGCAGCGAGACCCCGGGGGAAAATCAGCCCCAGCATTTT.

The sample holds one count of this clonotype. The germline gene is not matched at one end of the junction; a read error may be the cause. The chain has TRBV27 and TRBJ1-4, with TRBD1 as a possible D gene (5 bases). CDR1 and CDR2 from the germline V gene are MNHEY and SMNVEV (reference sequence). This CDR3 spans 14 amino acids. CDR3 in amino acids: CAGSVKGSNEKLFF. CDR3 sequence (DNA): TGTGCCGGCAGTGTCAAGGGGTCGAATGAAAAACTGTTTTTT.

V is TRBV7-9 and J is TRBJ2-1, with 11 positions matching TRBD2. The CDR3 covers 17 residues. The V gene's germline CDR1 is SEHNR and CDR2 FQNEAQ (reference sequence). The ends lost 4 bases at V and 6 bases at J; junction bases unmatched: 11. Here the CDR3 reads CASSWSSGRATRNEQFF. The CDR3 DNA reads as TGTGCCAGCAGCTGGAGTAGCGGGAGGGCCACGCGCAATGAGCAGTTCTTC.

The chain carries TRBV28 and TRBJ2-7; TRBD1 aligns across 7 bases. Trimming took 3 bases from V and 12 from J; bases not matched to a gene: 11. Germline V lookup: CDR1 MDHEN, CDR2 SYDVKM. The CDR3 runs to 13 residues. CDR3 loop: CASSFATGVEGYF. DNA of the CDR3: TGTGCCAGCAGTTTTGCCACAGGGGTTGAAGGGTACTTC.

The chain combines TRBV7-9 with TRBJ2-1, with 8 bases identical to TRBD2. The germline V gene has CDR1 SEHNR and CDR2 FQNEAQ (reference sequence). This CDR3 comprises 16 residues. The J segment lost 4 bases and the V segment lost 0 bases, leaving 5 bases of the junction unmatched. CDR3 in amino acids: CASSLAFSGEYNEQFF. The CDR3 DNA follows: TGTGCCAGCAGCTTAGCCTTTAGCGGGGAATACAATGAGCAGTTCTTC.

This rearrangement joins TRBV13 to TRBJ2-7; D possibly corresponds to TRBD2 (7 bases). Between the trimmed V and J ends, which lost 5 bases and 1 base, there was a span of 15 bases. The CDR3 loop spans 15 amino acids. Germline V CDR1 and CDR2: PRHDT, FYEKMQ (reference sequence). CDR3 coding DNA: TGTGCCAGCAGCCGAGGGGGGGCAGCTTCCTACGAGCAGTACTTC. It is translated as CASSRGGAASYEQYF.

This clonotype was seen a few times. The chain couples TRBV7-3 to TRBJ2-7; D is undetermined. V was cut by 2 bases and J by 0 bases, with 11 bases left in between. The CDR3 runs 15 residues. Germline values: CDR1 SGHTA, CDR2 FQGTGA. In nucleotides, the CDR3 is TGTGCCAGCAGCTTACGGGCAGATAGCTCCTACGAGCAGTACTTC. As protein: CASSLRADSSYEQYF.

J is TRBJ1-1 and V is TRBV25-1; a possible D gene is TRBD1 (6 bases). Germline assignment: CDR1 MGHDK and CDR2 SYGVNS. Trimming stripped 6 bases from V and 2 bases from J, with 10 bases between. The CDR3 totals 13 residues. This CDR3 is CASRTGYNTEAFF. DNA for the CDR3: TGTGCCAGCAGGACAGGTTATAACACTGAAGCTTTCTTT.

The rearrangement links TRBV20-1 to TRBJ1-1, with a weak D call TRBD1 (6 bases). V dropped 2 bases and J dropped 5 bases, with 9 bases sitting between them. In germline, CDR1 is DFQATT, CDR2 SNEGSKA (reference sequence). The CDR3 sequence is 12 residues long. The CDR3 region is CSARPRGTEAFF. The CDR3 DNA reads TGCAGTGCTAGACCCAGGGGTACTGAAGCTTTCTTT.